The next 20 T cell receptor beta chains were all read from a single sample in a study of T-cell reconstitution after alpha-beta-depleted transplantation in children. Unique molecular identifiers were incorporated during preparation of the TCRbeta library. TCRdb reprocessed the PCR reads via MiXCR and lists one record per CDR3 protein. The sample gives about 210,000 distinct CDR3 sequences, around a sixth of which show up once; roughly two fifths is in the top ten. Sequencing was performed on PBMCs, mostly from graft donor cells, taken 360 days after TCRalphabeta/CD19-depleted stem cell transplant. The receptors were sampled from a male patient aged 2 to 10 who had a stem cell transplant for acute lymphoblastic leukemia, so the T cells may come from the graft donor.

The gene calls are TRBV7-2 and TRBJ2-7; possibly TRBD1 for D (5 bases). Germline V gene data show CDR1 as SGHTA and CDR2 as FQGNSA. This CDR3 contains 13 residues. With 10 bases removed from V and 3 bases from J, the gap between germline ends came to 16 bases. CDR3 nucleotides: TGTGCCACATCGGACATAGAGTTCTACGAGCAGTACTTC. Translation: CATSDIEFYEQYF. Complete variable domain (other parts from reference TRBV7-2 and TRBJ2-7): GAGVSQSPSNKVTEKGKDVELRCDPISGHTALYWYRQSLGQGLEFLIYFQGNSAPDKSGLPSDRFSAERTGGSVSTLTIQRTQQEDSAVYLCATSDIEFYEQYFGPGTRLTVT.

This chain uses TRBV20-1 with TRBJ2-7, with 7 bases aligning to TRBD1. The ends lost 3 bases at V and 5 bases at J; junction bases unmatched: 7. The CDR3 length is 13 residues. Germline V lookup: CDR1 DFQATT, CDR2 SNEGSKA (reference sequence). CDR3 region: CSASPGQRDEQYF. The CDR3 region has the DNA TGCAGTGCTAGCCCGGGACAGAGAGACGAGCAGTACTTC.

The rearrangement uses TRBV20-1 and TRBJ2-1; 10 bases are shared with TRBD2. CDR3 length: 14 residues. Unmatched junction bases numbered 6, after V lost 4 bases and J lost 6 bases. Germline CDR1 is DFQATT and CDR2 is SNEGSKA (reference sequence). DNA of the CDR3: TGCAGTGCTATAAGCGGGAGGGCTAGCAATGAGCAGTTCTTC. Protein product: CSAISGRASNEQFF.

This clonotype occurred many times. This chain joins TRBV5-1 and TRBJ1-2; D call uncertain. Germline assignment: CDR1 SGHRS and CDR2 YFSETQ. The CDR3 has 11 residues. Deletions cut 0 bases from V and 3 bases from J, with 0 bases between. CDR3: CASSLDYGYTF. The DNA of the CDR3 is TGCGCCAGCAGCTTGGACTATGGCTACACCTTC.

This sequence joins TRBV20-1 and TRBJ2-2, with 10 nucleotides matching TRBD2. This CDR3 has 14 amino acids. With V trimmed by 1 base and J by 5 bases, 1 base remained unmatched. Germline V gene sequence: CDR1 DFQATT, CDR2 SNEGSKA (reference sequence). The CDR3 loop reads CSARASGGTGELFF. The DNA for the CDR3 is TGCAGTGCTAGAGCTAGCGGGGGTACCGGGGAGCTGTTTTTT.

V and J are TRBV28 and TRBJ2-5; 7 bases match TRBD1. V lost 0 bases to trimming and J lost 2 bases; unmatched junction nucleotides: 3. The germline CDR1 and CDR2 sequences are MDHEN and SYDVKM. The CDR3 loop spans 15 amino acids. CDR3 protein: CASSLWTGPQETQYF. CDR3 nucleotides: TGTGCCAGCAGTTTATGGACAGGGCCACAAGAGACCCAGTACTTC.

This clonotype was counted ten times or more. This rearrangement joins TRBV11-2 to TRBJ2-7; D might be TRBD1 (6 bases). The V gene's germline CDR1 is SGHAT and CDR2 FQNNGV. V lost 2 bases and J lost 3, with 14 bases in between. The CDR3 is 15 residues long. The CDR3 here is CASSLRGDIGYEQYF. Written as DNA, the CDR3 is TGTGCCAGCAGCTTACGAGGGGACATCGGCTACGAGCAGTACTTC.

The J gene is TRBJ2-1, the V gene TRBV6-2 or TRBV6-3, with 9 bases aligning to TRBD1. V was clipped by 0 bases and J by 7 bases; unmatched bases: 4. The CDR3 consists of 15 residues. Germline V lookup: CDR1 MNHEY, CDR2 SVGEGT. The CDR3 sequence is CASSYSGQGRNEQFF. CDR3 DNA sequence: TGTGCCAGCAGTTACTCGGGACAGGGAAGGAATGAGCAGTTCTTC.

This clonotype was seen more than once but under ten times. V and J are TRBV12-3 or TRBV12-4 and TRBJ2-3, with 9 bases identical to TRBD1. The CDR3 covers 20 residues. J was trimmed by 3 bases and V by 6 bases; bases with no gene match: 22. The CDR3: CASSLRAGQGLLAATDTQYF. Here the CDR3 DNA reads TGTGCCAGCAGCCTCCGGGCCGGACAGGGGTTGTTAGCGGCGACAGATACGCAGTATTTT.

The rearrangement uses TRBV15 and TRBJ1-5, with D unresolved. Trimming left V 8 bases short and J 7 bases short, with 18 bases between. CDR3 length: 14 residues. Germline CDR1 and CDR2: LNHNV and YYDKDF (reference sequence). In DNA, the CDR3 is TGTGCCACCGCTAGAGGAGGCGGAAGGCAGCCCCAGCATTTT. It encodes CATARGGGRQPQHF.

This clonotype was detected only a few times. The CDR3 DNA is TGTGCCAGCAGCGCCAACCCCAGGGAAGGTGAGGGGACTGAAGCTTTCTTT. As protein: CASSANPREGEGTEAFF. This chain joins TRBV9 and TRBJ1-1, with D possibly TRBD1 on 5 matching bases. The CDR3 is 17 amino acids. V was pared by 3 bases and J by 5 bases, with 23 bases between. The germline CDR1 and CDR2 sequences are SGDLS and YYNGEE.

This clonotype was seen more than once but under ten times. The chain combines TRBV20-1 with TRBJ2-1; the match to TRBD1 covers 11 bases. With 6 bases clipped from V and 4 bases from J, the junction kept 14 bases outside the gene matches. The CDR3 totals 17 residues. The V gene's germline CDR1 is DFQATT and CDR2 SNEGSKA (reference sequence). In DNA form, the CDR3 reads TGCAGTGCCAGACCGGGACAGGGGGAATACCATTACAATGAGCAGTTCTTC. Its translation is CSARPGQGEYHYNEQFF.

As concerns this clonotype: The junction and the germline gene differ at one end; a read error may be behind it. The chain is built from TRBV7-2 and TRBJ2-7; 13 nucleotides agree with TRBD2. From germline, CDR1 is SGHTA and CDR2 FQGNSA. There are 14 residues in the CDR3. In DNA, the CDR3 is TGTGCCAGCAGCCAGACTAGCGGGGGGCCGCTAAGGAACTTC. Protein product: CASSQTSGGPLRNF.

This clonotype was observed a handful of times. V usage is TRBV6-2 or TRBV6-3 and J usage is TRBJ2-5; no clear D gene. V lost 6 bases, J lost 3 bases, and 11 bases lay in between. The germline CDR1 and CDR2 sequences are MNHEY and SVGEGT. CDR3 length: 13 amino acids. Here the CDR3 reads CASSSHRKETQYF. As DNA, the CDR3 is TGTGCCAGCAGCTCCCATAGAAAAGAGACCCAGTACTTC.

The rearrangement links TRBV11-1 to TRBJ2-1; a possible D gene is TRBD1 (5 bases). V lost 0 bases, J lost 5 bases, and 20 bases lay in between. Germline V lookup: CDR1 SGHAT, CDR2 FQDESV (reference sequence). The CDR3 sequence is 18 residues long. The CDR3 region is CASSLALLLFRAHNEQFF. CDR3 DNA: TGTGCCAGCAGCTTAGCCCTCCTCTTGTTCAGGGCCCACAATGAGCAGTTCTTC.

This clonotype has just a few counts. The chain employs TRBV10-3 and TRBJ1-2, with D possibly TRBD1 on 5 matching bases. V was pared by 10 bases and J by 5 bases, with 14 bases between. The germline gives CDR1 ENHRY, CDR2 SYGVKD. There are 12 residues in the CDR3. The CDR3 protein is CATLEGSYGYTF. The CDR3 DNA reads TGTGCCACCCTAGAGGGGTCTTATGGCTACACCTTC.

The chain has TRBV20-1 and TRBJ2-1; TRBD2 matches at 11 bases. The CDR3 sequence is 14 residues long. J was trimmed by 6 bases and V by 1 base; bases with no gene match: 2. CDR1 is DFQATT, CDR2 SNEGSKA, per germline (reference sequence). CDR3 in DNA: TGCAGTGCTAGAGGGCTAGCGGGGGGCAATGAGCAGTTCTTC. The encoded protein is CSARGLAGGNEQFF.

This clonotype showed up just a few times. The V call is TRBV10-3, the J call TRBJ2-7, with D perhaps matching TRBD1 (5 bases). V lost 0 bases and J lost 0, with 15 bases in between. Germline V gene sequence: CDR1 ENHRY, CDR2 SYGVKD. The CDR3 runs 17 residues. CDR3 coding DNA: TGTGCCATCAGTGAGTCGAATGTGAGACAGATCTCCTACGAGCAGTACTTC. Its translation: CAISESNVRQISYEQYF.

The rearrangement uses TRBV7-6 and TRBJ2-7; possibly TRBD1 for D (6 bases). This CDR3 is 14 amino acids long. Trimming removed 5 bases from V and 5 bases from J, with 16 bases in between. Germline CDR1 reads SGHVS; CDR2 reads FNYEAQ. The CDR3, as DNA: TGTGCCAGCAGCGCCGGGACAATCATAAACGAGCAGTACTTC. It is translated as CASSAGTIINEQYF.

This clonotype was picked up many times. The genes are TRBV29-1 and TRBJ2-3; possibly TRBD1 for D (6 bases). Germline loops: CDR1 SQVTM, CDR2 ANQGSEA. The CDR3 is made up of 12 amino acids. V was pared by 6 bases and J by 7 bases, with 14 bases between. CDR3 sequence: CSVEIRGNTQYF. DNA for the CDR3: TGCAGCGTGGAAATCAGGGGTAATACGCAGTATTTT.